This T cell receptor (beta chain) is drawn from a study of shared T cell receptors in the human thymus. There are a few counts of this clone. The CDR3 runs to 16 residues. Germline CDR1 and CDR2: LNHDA and SQIVND (reference sequence). V gave up 4 bases and J gave up 2 bases, with 16 bases separating them. TCRdb's table, derived via immunoSEQ multiplex PCR, lists solely in-frame clones and lacks some. The sample holds hundreds of thousands of clones; approximately 78% are singletons and the top ten take more than 0.01%. This sample also belongs to another study, concerning human thymus T cells. From that paper: Corrective heart surgery yielded resections, and these provided the thymus tissue.

Sequencing used thymocytes. This TCR was recovered from a boy in the first two years of life with a congenital heart defect. The chain recombines TRBV19 with TRBJ2-3; TRBD1 might be the D (6 bases). CDR3 in amino acids: CASSRGPQGITDTQYF. The CDR3 region has the DNA TGTGCCAGTAGTAGGGGGCCGCAGGGAATCACAGATACGCAGTATTTT.